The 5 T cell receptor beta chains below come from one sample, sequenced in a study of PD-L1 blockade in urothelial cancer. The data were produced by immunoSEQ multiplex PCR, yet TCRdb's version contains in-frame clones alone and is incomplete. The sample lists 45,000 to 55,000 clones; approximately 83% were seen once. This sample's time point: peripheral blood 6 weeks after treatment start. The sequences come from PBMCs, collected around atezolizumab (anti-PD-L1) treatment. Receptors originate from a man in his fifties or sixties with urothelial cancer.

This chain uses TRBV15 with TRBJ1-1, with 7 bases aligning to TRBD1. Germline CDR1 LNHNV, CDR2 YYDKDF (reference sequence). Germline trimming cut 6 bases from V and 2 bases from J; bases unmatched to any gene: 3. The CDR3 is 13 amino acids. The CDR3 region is CATRTGLNTEAFF. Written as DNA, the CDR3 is TGTGCCACCAGGACAGGGCTAAACACTGAAGCTTTCTTT.

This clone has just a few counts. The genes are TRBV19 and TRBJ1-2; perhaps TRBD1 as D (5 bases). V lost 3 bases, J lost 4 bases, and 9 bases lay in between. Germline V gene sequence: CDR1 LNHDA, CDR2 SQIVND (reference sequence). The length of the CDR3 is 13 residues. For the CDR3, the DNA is TGTGCCAGTAGTATCGGGGGGAGCTATGGCTACACCTTC. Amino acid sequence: CASSIGGSYGYTF.

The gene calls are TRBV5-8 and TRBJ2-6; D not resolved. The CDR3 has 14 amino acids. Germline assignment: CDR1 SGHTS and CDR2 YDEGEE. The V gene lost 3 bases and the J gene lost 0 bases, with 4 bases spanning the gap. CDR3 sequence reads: CASSSSSGANVLTF. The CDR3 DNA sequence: TGTGCCAGCAGCTCCTCCTCTGGGGCCAACGTCCTGACTTTC.

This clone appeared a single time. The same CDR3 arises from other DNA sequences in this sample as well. The CDR3 is CASSPQTGPYGYTF. DNA of the CDR3: TGTGCCAGCTCCCCCCAGACAGGGCCCTATGGCTACACCTTC. The rearrangement joins TRBV6-5 to TRBJ1-2; 7 bases are a match to TRBD1. The CDR3 covers 14 residues. V shed 8 bases and J 4 bases; nucleotides not matched to a gene: 10. Germline V gene data show CDR1 as MNHEY and CDR2 as SVGAGI.

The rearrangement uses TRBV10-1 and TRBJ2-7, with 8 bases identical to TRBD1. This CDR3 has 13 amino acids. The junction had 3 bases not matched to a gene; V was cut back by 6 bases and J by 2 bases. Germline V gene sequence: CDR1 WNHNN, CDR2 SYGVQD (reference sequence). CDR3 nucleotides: TGCGCCAGCAGCCGGACAGGGACCTACGAGCAGTACTTC. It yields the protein CASSRTGTYEQYF.